The clone carrying this TCR beta chain was recorded many times. This sample stems from a study of CD8 T cells in ankylosing spondylitis. TCRdb reprocessed the 5' RACE reads via MiXCR and lists one record per CDR3 protein. The sample holds over 150,000 distinct CDR3 sequences, 18% seen once. The CDR3 spans 16 residues. Germline V gene sequence: CDR1 SGHRS, CDR2 YFSETQ. J lost 2 bases, V lost 4 bases, and 6 bases had no gene match. The sample taken for sequencing was blood, either unsorted or a sorted T cell fraction (not recorded which). This chain joins TRBV5-1 and TRBJ2-6; TRBD1 agrees at 7 bases. The source is a male donor aged 10-35 years with ankylosing spondylitis or in good health (not recorded which). The chain's CDR3 is CASSRDRATGANVLTF. The CDR3 bases are TGCGCCAGCAGCCGAGACAGGGCAACTGGGGCCAACGTCCTGACTTTC.